This T cell receptor beta chain came from a study of blood T cell repertoires in COVID-19. Study information: Whether acute or convalescent, the COVID-19 samples came from the United States, Italy and Spain.

This clone was found once. V lost 4 bases and J lost 6; bases outside the gene matches: 6. Looked up from germline, CDR1 is LNHDA and CDR2 is SQIVND (reference sequence). The CDR3 is 15 residues long. As handled by the study authors: Amplifying reference gene primers gave estimates of nucleated cell counts. The protocol was immunoSEQ multiplex PCR, while the TCRdb copy is restricted to in-frame clones and leaves out a portion. Clone size and V and J calls were adopted from that table, with D and trimming inferred from the DNA. The data contain about 150,000 clones, around 85% of them seen just once; the ten biggest clones take up 25% to 30%.

The rearrangement links TRBV19 to TRBJ2-3; 11 positions match TRBD2. Sequencing was carried out using peripheral blood. The source is an older woman with acute or convalescent COVID-19. The CDR3 reads CASSKTSGVDDTQYF. The CDR3 DNA reads as TGTGCCAGTAGTAAGACTAGCGGGGTTGATGATACGCAGTATTTT.